This T cell receptor beta chain was identified in a study of T cells after yellow fever vaccination (dated by TCRdb to between 2018 and 2021). General notes on the study: The SMART-Seq v4 Ultra Low Input RNA kit was used to prepare libraries from fractions with low cell numbers. To follow T-cell clones before and after primary and booster YFV17D yellow fever vaccination, bulk TCR alpha and beta repertoires were sequenced over time. Two healthy male donors, one aged 18 to 29 and one aged 30 to 39 years, were included in the cohort. Blood was collected at multiple timepoints before and after primary and secondary immunization, and bulk PBMC replicates and cell subsets were isolated.

TCR cDNA was synthesized by 5'RACE template switching, through which a universal primer site and unique molecular identifiers were introduced. cDNA synthesis was primed from both the TCR alpha and TCR beta constant segments. Libraries were amplified in two PCR steps, with sample barcodes and sequencing adapters added in the second step. Sequencing of libraries was performed on Illumina HiSeq 2500 (2x100 bp) or NovaSeq (2x150 bp). From the authors' description of their analysis: Demultiplexing of reads and collapsing into UMI consensus sequences were performed with MIGEC, and V(D)J alignment was carried out with MiXCR. Using edgeR on replicate PBMC samples, clonotypes were called vaccine-responding if FDR was below 0.01 and the log2 fold change was above 5 up to day 15. Each bulk clonotype received a CD4 or CD8 identity based on whether the sequenced CD4 or CD8 repertoire contained that clonotype at higher abundance. TCRdb cleaned the public reads at Q25 with fastp, built clones with MiXCR and kept in-frame beta chains. Every entry covers one CDR3 protein and lists the most common genes and DNA from its rows. The V and J calls were not made by the authors but by TCRdb's processing. In all, the sample holds approximately 510,000 distinct CDR3 sequences, and roughly 22% of those were seen once. The ten largest clonotypes hold roughly 16% of the sample.

Read against the paper, the sample's treatment or condition label means: live attenuated yellow fever vaccine strain. At each blood-draw timepoint, two biological replicates of bulk PBMCs were obtained. PBMCs were isolated from peripheral blood using a standard Ficoll-Paque protocol. TriZol was used to extract RNA from bulk PBMCs, CD4 and CD8 fractions, and dextramer-positive and dextramer-negative fractions. Points the paper makes about the study in general: The study included only a couple of donors, which limits how far the findings can be generalized. Computational filtering was required because FACS-sorted repertoires could contain abundant contaminating clonotypes from the bulk population. After the booster, most clones that had expanded after primary vaccination were detected again (approximately 96% of CD4 and roughly 86% of CD8), suggesting broad maintenance of memory. The secondary T-cell response was found to be weaker but faster than the primary response, with a peak reached on day 5 rather than on day 15. A small fraction of clonotypes showed up in both the CD4 and CD8 compartments, probably as a result of convergent recombination.

CDR1 and CDR2, looked up from the germline V gene (reference sequence), are GTSNPN and SVGIG. There are 15 amino acids in the CDR3, from cysteine to phenylalanine inclusive. The CDR3 DNA has 45 bases and is translated from base 1. V is cut by 1 base and J by 5 bases, and the space between the germline ends is 15 bases. A note on this clonotype: This receptor's antigen is unknown. No base qualities exist here, and no much larger clone lies one base off it.

This TCR was recovered from a man between 18 and 35 years old who received the YFV17D yellow fever vaccine. Sequencing was performed on PBMCs, taken about 21 days after the first yellow fever vaccination. In this chain, TRBV30 is recombined with TRBJ2-1, and the D gene may be TRBD2, 6 bases matching. CDR3 sequence: CAWSAGWGRNNEQFF. The bases are TGTGCCTGGAGTGCGGGGTGGGGGAGGAACAATGAGCAGTTCTTC. Supplemented by the reference TRBV30 and TRBJ2-1 proteins around the CDR3, the complete variable domain is SQTIHQWPATLVQPVGSPLSLECTVEGTSNPNLYWYRQAAGRGLQLLFYSVGIGQISSEVPQNLSASRPQDRQFILSSKKLLLSDSGFYLCAWSAGWGRNNEQFFGPGTRLTVL.